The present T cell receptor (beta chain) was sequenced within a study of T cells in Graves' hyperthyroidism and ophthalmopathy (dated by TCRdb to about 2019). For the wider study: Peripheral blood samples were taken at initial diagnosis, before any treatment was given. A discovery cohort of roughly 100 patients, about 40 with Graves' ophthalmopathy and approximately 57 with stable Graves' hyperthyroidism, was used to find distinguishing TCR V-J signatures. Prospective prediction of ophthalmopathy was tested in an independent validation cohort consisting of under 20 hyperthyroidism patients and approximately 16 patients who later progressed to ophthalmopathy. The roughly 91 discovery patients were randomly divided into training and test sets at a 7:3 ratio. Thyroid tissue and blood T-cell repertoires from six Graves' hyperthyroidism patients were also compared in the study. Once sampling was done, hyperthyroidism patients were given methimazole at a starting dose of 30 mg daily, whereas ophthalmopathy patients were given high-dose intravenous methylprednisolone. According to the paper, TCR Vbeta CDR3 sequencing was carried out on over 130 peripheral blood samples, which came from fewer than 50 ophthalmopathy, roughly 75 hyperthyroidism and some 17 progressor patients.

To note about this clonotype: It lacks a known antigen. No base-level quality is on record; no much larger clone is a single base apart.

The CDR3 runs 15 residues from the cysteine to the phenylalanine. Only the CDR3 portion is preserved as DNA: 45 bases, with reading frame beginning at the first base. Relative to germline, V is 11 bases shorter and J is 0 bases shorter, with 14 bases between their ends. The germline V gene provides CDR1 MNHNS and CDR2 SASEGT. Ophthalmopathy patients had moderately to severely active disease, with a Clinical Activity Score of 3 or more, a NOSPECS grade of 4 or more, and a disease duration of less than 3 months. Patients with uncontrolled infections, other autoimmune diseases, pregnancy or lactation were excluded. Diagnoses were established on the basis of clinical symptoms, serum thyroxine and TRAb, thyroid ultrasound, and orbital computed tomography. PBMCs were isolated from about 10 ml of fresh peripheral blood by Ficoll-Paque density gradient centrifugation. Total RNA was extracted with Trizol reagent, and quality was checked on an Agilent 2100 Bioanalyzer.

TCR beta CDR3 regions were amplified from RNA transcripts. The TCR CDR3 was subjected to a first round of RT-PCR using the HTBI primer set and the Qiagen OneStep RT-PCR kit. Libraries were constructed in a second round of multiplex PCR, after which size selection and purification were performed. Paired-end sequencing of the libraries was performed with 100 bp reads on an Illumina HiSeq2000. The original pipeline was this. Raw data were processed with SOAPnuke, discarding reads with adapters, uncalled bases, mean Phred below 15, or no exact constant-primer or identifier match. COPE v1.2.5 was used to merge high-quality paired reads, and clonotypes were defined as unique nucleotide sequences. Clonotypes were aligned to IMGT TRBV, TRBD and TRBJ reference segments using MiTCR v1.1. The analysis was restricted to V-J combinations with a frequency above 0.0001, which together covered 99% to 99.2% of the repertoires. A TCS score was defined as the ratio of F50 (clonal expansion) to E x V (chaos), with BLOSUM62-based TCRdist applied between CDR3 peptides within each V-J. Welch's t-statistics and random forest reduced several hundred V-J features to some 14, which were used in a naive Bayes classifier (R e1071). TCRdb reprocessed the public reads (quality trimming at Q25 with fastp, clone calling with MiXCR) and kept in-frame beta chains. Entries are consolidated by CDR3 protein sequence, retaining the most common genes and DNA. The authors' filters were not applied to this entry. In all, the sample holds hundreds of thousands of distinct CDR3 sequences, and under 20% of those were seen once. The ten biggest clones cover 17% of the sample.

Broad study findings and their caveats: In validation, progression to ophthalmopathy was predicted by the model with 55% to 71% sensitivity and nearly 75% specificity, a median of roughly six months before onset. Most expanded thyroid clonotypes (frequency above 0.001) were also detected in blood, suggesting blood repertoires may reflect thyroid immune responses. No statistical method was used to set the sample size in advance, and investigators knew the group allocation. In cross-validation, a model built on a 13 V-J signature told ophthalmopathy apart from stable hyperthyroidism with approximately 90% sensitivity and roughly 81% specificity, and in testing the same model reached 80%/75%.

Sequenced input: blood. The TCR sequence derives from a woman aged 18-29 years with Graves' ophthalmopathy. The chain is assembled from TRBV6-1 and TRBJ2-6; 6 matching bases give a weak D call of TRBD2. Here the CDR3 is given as CAGGVKSSGANVLTF. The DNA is TGTGCCGGAGGGGTCAAAAGCTCTGGGGCCAACGTCCTGACTTTC.